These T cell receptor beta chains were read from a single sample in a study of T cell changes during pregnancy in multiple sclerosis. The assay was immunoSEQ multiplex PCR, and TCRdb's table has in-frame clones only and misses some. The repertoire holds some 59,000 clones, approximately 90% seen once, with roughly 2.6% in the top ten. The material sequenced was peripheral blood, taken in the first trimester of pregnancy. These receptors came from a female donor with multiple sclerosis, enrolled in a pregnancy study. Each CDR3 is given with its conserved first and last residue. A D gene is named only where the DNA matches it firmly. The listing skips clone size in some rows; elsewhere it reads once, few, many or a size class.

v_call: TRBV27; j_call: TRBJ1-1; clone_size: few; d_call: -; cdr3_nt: TGTGCCAGCAGTTTAACCGGGACTGAAGCTTTCTTT; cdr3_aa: CASSLTGTEAFF
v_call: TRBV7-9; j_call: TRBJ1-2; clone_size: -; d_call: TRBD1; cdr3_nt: TGTGCCAGCAGTTTGGACAGGGAGAATGGCTACACCTTC; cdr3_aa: CASSLDRENGYTF
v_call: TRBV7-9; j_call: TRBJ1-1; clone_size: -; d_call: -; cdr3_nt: TGTGCCAGCAGCCCGCCCGGGATGAACACTGAAGCTTTCTTT; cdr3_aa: CASSPPGMNTEAFF
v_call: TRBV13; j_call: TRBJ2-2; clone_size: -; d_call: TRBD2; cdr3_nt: TGTGCCAGCAGCCCTAGGACTAGCGGGAACACCGGGGAGCTGTTTTTT; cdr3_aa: CASSPRTSGNTGELFF
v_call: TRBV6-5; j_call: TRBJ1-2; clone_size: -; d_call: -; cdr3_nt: TGTGCCAGCAGTTACTACGGGTTATCTGGCGGCTACACCTTC; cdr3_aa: CASSYYGLSGGYTF
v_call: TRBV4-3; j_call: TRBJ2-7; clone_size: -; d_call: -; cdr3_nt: TGCGCCAGCAGCCAAACCGGGACACCTCCCTATGGGTACGAGCAGTACTTC; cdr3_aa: CASSQTGTPPYGYEQYF
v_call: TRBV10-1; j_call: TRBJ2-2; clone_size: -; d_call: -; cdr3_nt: TGCGCCAGCAGTGGAGGTACCGGGGAGCTGTTTTTT; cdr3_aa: CASSGGTGELFF
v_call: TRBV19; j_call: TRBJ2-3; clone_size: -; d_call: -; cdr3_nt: TGTGCCAGTAGTGCTAACAGGCTCGGGACGCAGTATTTT; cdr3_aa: CASSANRLGTQYF
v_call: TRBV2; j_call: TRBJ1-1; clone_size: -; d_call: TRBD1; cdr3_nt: TGTGCTACAACTTGGGACAGGGCGGGAAACACTGAAGCTTTCTTT; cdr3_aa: CATTWDRAGNTEAFF
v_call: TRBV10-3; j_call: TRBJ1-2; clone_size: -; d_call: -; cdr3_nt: TGTGCCATCAAAAGCGAGGCGATTAACTATGGCTACACCTTC; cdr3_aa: CAIKSEAINYGYTF
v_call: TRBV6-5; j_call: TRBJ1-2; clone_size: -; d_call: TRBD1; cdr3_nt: TGTGCCAGCAGTGGGTGGGGACAGAACTATGGCTACACCTTC; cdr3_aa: CASSGWGQNYGYTF
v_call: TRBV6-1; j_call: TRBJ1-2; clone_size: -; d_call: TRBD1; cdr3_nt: TGTGCCAGCAGGATAGGAGAGGACAGGGGTTATGGCTACACCTTC; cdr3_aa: CASRIGEDRGYGYTF
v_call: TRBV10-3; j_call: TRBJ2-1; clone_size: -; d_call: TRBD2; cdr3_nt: TGTGCCATCAGTGAGTCGACGAGCCTAGCGGGAGCGGGGAATGAGCAGTTCTTC; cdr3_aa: CAISESTSLAGAGNEQFF
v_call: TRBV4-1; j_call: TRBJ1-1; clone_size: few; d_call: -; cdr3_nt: TGCGCCAGCAGCCAAGAAGGCGCGGGGATAAACACTGAAGCTTTCTTT; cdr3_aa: CASSQEGAGINTEAFF
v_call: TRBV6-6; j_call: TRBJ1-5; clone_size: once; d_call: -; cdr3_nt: TGTGCCAGCAGGCTGACAGGAATGGGTCAGCCCCAGCATTTT; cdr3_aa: CASRLTGMGQPQHF
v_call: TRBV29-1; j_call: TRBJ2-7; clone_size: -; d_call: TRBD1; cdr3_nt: TGCAGCGTTTTAAACAGGGGGCCTCAATACGAGCAGTACTTC; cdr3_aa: CSVLNRGPQYEQYF
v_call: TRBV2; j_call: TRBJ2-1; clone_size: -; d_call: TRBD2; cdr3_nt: TGTGCCAGCCACGGGACTAGCGGGACTGGAGAGCAGTTCTTC; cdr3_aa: CASHGTSGTGEQFF
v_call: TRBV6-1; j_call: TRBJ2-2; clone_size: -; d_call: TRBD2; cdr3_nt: TGTGCCAGCAGTGCTAGCGGGGCTCTAACCGGGGAGCTGTTTTTT; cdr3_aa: CASSASGALTGELFF
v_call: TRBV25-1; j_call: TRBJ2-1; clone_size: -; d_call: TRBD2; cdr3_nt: TGTGCCAGCAGTGCCTCGAGCGGGAGGTCCTCCTACAATGAGCAGTTCTTC; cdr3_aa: CASSASSGRSSYNEQFF
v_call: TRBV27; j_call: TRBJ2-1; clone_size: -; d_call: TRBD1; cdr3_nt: TGTGCCAGCAGGGACAGGGCGGGGAGTGGGGTCACGCTCAATGAGCAGTTCTTC; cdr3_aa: CASRDRAGSGVTLNEQFF
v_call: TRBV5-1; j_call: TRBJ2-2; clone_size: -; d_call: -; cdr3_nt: TGCGCCAGCAGCTTGGGAGGTCAGAACACCGGGGAGCTGTTTTTT; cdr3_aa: CASSLGGQNTGELFF
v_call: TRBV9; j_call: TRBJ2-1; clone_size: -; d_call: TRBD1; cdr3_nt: TGTGCCAGCAGCGCCCCCCAGACAGGGACCTCCTACAATGAGCAGTTCTTC; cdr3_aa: CASSAPQTGTSYNEQFF
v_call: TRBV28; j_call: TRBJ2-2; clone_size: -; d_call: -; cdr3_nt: TGTGCCAGCAGTTTGGGTGGTGCGCCTCTCGGAGCTACCGGGGAGCTGTTTTTT; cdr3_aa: CASSLGGAPLGATGELFF
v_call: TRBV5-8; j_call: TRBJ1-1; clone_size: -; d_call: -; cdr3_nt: TGTGCCAGCAGCCAAGATGACAGACTGAACACTGAAGCTTTCTTT; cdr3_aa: CASSQDDRLNTEAFF
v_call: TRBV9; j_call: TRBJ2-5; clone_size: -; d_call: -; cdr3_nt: TGTGCCAGCAGCGCCGGACTCGCTAAAGAGACCCAGTACTTC; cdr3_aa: CASSAGLAKETQYF
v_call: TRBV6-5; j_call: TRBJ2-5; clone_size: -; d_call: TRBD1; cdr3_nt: TGTGCCAGCAGTTACTCGGCAGGGGGCGCGGAGACCCAGTACTTC; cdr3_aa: CASSYSAGGAETQYF
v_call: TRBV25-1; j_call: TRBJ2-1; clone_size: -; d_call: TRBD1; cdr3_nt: TGTGCCAGCAGGGGGACAGGGTATAATGAGCAGTTCTTC; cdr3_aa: CASRGTGYNEQFF
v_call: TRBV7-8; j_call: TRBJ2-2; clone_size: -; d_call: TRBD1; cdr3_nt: TGTGCCAGCAGCTTGGGGACAGCTGCGCCCGGGGAGCTGTTTTTT; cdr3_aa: CASSLGTAAPGELFF
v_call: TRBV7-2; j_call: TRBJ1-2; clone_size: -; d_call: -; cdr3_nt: TGTGCCAGCAGCTTAGAGTCCGGGAACTATGGCTACACCTTC; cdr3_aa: CASSLESGNYGYTF
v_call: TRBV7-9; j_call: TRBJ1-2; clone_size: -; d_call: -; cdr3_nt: TGTGCCAGCAGCCGTGGACGGGAAGATGGCTACACCTTC; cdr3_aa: CASSRGREDGYTF
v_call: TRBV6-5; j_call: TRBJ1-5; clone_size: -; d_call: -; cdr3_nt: TGTGCCAGCAGGTCAGGGCCCCATCAGCCCCAGCATTTT; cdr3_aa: CASRSGPHQPQHF
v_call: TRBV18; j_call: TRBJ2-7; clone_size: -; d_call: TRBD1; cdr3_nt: TGTGCCAGCTCACGGGACAGTACCTACGAGCAGTACTTC; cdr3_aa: CASSRDSTYEQYF
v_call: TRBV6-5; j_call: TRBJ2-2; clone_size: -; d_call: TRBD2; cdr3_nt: TGTGCCAGCAGGCTGACTAGCGGGCCCGGGGAGCTGTTTTTT; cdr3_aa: CASRLTSGPGELFF
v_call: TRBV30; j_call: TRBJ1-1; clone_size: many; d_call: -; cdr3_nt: TGTGCCTGGAGATTGCTAAGATGGGCTTTCTTT; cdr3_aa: CAWRLLRWAFF
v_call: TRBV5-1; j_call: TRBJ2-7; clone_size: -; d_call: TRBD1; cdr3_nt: TGCGCCAGCAGCTTGGGATGGACAGGGGCCTACGAGCAGTACTTC; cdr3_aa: CASSLGWTGAYEQYF
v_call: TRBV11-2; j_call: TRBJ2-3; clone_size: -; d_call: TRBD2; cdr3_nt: TGTGCCAGCAGCTTACAGCCCCGACTAGCGCGGACAGATACGCAGTATTTT; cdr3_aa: CASSLQPRLARTDTQYF
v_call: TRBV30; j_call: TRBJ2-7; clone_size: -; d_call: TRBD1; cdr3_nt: TGTGCCTGGAGTGTAAAGACAGGGGGACAGTACTTC; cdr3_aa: CAWSVKTGGQYF
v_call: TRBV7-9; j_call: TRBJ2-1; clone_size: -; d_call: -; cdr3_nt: TGTGCCAGCAGCGCGCTAGAGGCCCCCTACAATGAGCAGTTCTTC; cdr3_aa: CASSALEAPYNEQFF
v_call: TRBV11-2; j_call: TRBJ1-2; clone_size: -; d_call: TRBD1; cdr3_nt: TGTGCCAGCAGCACGGGGACAGTAGCTAACTATGGCTACACCTTC; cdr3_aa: CASSTGTVANYGYTF
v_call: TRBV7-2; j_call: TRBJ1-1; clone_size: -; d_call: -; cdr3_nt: TGTGCCAGCAGCTTGGGGGGGAGCGGTGAAGCTTTCTTT; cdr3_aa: CASSLGGSGEAFF
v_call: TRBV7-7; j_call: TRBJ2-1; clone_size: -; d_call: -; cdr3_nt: TGTGCCAGCAGCTTAAGTACGGGCAATGAGCAGTTCTTC; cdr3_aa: CASSLSTGNEQFF
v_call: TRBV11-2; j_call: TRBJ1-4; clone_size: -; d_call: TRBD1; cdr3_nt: TGTGCCAGCAGCTCCTGGTCAGGGGGAAATGAAAAACTGTTTTTT; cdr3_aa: CASSSWSGGNEKLFF
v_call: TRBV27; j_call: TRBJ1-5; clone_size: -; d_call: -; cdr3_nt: TGTGCCAGCAGTTCCGTCAGGACTCATCAGCCCCAGCATTTT; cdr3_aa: CASSSVRTHQPQHF
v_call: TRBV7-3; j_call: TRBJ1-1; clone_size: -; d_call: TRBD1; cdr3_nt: TGTGCCAGCAGCGTGGACAGGCAGAACACTGAAGCTTTCTTT; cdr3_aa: CASSVDRQNTEAFF
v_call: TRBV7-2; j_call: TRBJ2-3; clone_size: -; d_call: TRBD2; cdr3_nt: TGTGCCAGCAGCTTAGGACTAGCGCAGGCAGATACGCAGTATTTT; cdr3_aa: CASSLGLAQADTQYF